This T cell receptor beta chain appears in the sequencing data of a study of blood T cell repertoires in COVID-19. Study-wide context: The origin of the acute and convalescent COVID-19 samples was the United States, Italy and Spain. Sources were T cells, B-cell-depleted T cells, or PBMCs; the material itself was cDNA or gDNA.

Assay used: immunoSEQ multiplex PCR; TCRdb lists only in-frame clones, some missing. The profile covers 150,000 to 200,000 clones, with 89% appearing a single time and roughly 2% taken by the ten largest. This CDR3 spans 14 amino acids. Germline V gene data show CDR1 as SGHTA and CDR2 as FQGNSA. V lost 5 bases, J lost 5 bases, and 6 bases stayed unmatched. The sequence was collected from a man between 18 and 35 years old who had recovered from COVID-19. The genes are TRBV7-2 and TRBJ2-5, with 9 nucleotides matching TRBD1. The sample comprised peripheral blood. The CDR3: CASSDYRGRETQYF. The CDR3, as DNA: TGTGCCAGCAGCGACTACAGGGGGCGGGAGACCCAGTACTTC. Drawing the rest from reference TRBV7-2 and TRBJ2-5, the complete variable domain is GAGVSQSPSNKVTEKGKDVELRCDPISGHTALYWYRQSLGQGLEFLIYFQGNSAPDKSGLPSDRFSAERTGGSVSTLTIQRTQQEDSAVYLCASSDYRGRETQYFGPGTRLLVL.